This T cell receptor beta chain was sequenced for a study of cytomegalovirus exposure and HLA in healthy donors. With regard to this clone: Antigen unknown.

Overall study results and limits: Among CMV-associated TCR beta chains, most appeared HLA-restricted in a later analysis. As confirmed in vitro, three CMV-associated chains were specific for CMV antigens.

V lost 7 bases and J lost 8, with 19 bases in between. This CDR3 has 13 amino acids. In germline, CDR1 is SQVTM, CDR2 ANQGSEA. PCR employed 60 Vbeta and 13 Jbeta primers. Produced via immunoSEQ multiplex PCR; TCRdb's table is partial and in-frame only. The table records over 100,000 clones, around 81% of them present only once. Sequencing input: PBMCs. This chain connects TRBV29-1 to TRBJ2-3; tentatively, D is TRBD2 (5 bases). This TCR came from a woman in her twenties or thirties in good health and CMV-seronegative. CDR3: CSGLLGNAGTQYF. The CDR3, as DNA: TGCAGCGGCCTCCTAGGAAATGCGGGTACGCAGTATTTT.